These 30 T cell receptor beta chains were sequenced from one sample in a study of neurological immune-mediated disorders. A single record per CDR3 protein comes from TCRdb applying MiXCR to the 5' RACE reads. The table lists approximately 43,000 distinct CDR3 sequences, approximately 2.4% of them singletons. The sequenced sample was PBMCs. These receptors originate from a man in his thirties or forties with multiple sclerosis.

This clonotype occurred many times. This sequence joins TRBV5-1 and TRBJ1-2; 9 bases fit TRBD1. The junction had 10 bases not matched to a gene; V was cut back by 4 bases and J by 9 bases. The CDR3 runs to 14 residues. CDR1 is SGHRS, CDR2 YFSETQ, per germline. CDR3 sequence reads: CASSVDRGTSRYTF. The CDR3 nucleotides read TGCGCCAGCAGCGTGGACAGGGGCACATCACGCTACACCTTC.

At least ten counts were recorded for this clonotype. This rearrangement joins TRBV20-1 to TRBJ1-2; perhaps TRBD1 as D (5 bases). The germline CDR1 and CDR2 sequences are DFQATT and SNEGSKA (reference sequence). This CDR3 is built from 12 residues. The V and J ends lost 6 bases and 0 bases respectively, with 8 bases between them. DNA for the CDR3: TGCAGTGCCTCGACAGCTAACTATGGCTACACCTTC. It translates to CSASTANYGYTF.

This clonotype was recorded many times. The genes are TRBV28 and TRBJ1-6; D not certain. Germline values: CDR1 MDHEN, CDR2 SYDVKM. V gave up 6 bases and J gave up 7 bases, with 10 bases separating them. There are 13 residues in the CDR3. The CDR3 sequence: CASSQIRNSPLHF. CDR3 nucleotides: TGTGCCAGCAGCCAAATCAGGAATTCACCCCTCCACTTT.

This clonotype was observed at least ten times. The chain recombines TRBV7-2 with TRBJ1-5; TRBD1 matches at 7 bases. Germline V gene data show CDR1 as SGHTA and CDR2 as FQGNSA. This CDR3 spans 17 amino acids. V was clipped by 5 bases and J by 2 bases; unmatched bases: 12. The CDR3 sequence is CASSPRQGGLGNQPQHF. The CDR3 DNA follows: TGTGCCAGCAGCCCTCGACAGGGAGGCCTCGGCAATCAGCCCCAGCATTTT.

This clonotype was seen at least ten times. The gene calls are TRBV27 and TRBJ1-1; D perhaps matches TRBD1 (6 bases). Germline V CDR1 and CDR2: MNHEY, SMNVEV (reference sequence). The CDR3 covers 16 residues. The ends were cut back, 5 bases at V and 0 bases at J, with 16 bases in the middle. In nucleotides, the CDR3 is TGTGCCAGCAGTCCGCGGGACACCCGATTGAACACTGAAGCTTTCTTT. Its protein product is CASSPRDTRLNTEAFF.

The rearrangement joins TRBV5-1 to TRBJ2-3; D ambiguous. Germline-derived CDR1 and CDR2 are SGHRS and YFSETQ. V lost 0 bases and J 4 bases, leaving 18 bases between the germline ends. This CDR3 spans 17 amino acids. CDR3 protein: CASSLALRVMVADTQYF. The CDR3 region has the DNA TGCGCCAGCAGCTTGGCCCTTAGGGTGATGGTAGCAGATACGCAGTATTTT.

The sample holds many counts of this clonotype. The chain has TRBV12-3 or TRBV12-4 and TRBJ2-7, with 7 bases that match TRBD1. The CDR3 contains 13 residues. V lost 3 bases, J lost 2 bases, and 1 base stayed unmatched. CDR3 bases: TGTGCCAGCAGTTTCGACAGGGCCTACGAGCAGTACTTC. Protein: CASSFDRAYEQYF.

There are many counts of this clonotype. This rearrangement joins TRBV15 to TRBJ2-7; D is unresolved. The germline CDR1 and CDR2 sequences are LNHNV and YYDKDF (reference sequence). Trimming cost V 8 bases and J 5 bases, with 19 bases left between them. The CDR3 loop spans 14 amino acids. CDR3 sequence: CATAETRFRDEQYF. Written as DNA, the CDR3 is TGTGCCACCGCCGAGACAAGGTTTAGGGACGAGCAGTACTTC.

This clonotype was observed at least ten times. The V gene is TRBV20-1, the J gene TRBJ2-7; TRBD1 matches 9 bases. V was clipped by 5 bases and J by 4 bases; unmatched bases: 12. Germline V gene data show CDR1 as DFQATT and CDR2 as SNEGSKA (reference sequence). This CDR3 has 15 residues. The CDR3 here is CSARRQGVTKYEQYF. In DNA form, the CDR3 reads TGCAGTGCTCGACGACAGGGGGTGACTAAGTACGAGCAGTACTTC.

This clonotype has at least ten counts. The chain recombines TRBV11-2 with TRBJ2-1; TRBD2 matches at 11 bases. This CDR3 is 15 amino acids long. The germline V gene encodes CDR1 SGHAT and CDR2 FQNNGV. The trim removed 7 bases at V and 7 bases at J, leaving 9 bases unmatched. As DNA, the CDR3 is TGTGCCAGCATCCTAGATTTAGCGGGAGGGAATGAGCAGTTCTTC. It specifies CASILDLAGGNEQFF.

This clonotype was counted at least ten times. This rearrangement joins TRBV5-1 to TRBJ2-7; D assignment may be TRBD1 or TRBD2 (6 bases each). The CDR3 is 15 amino acids. Trimming cost V 1 base and J 3 bases, with 14 bases left between them. CDR1 is SGHRS and CDR2 is YFSETQ in the germline V gene. The CDR3 coding sequence is TGCGCCAGCAGCTTGAGTTGGGGGGCGGACTACGAGCAGTACTTC. Its protein is CASSLSWGADYEQYF.

This clonotype came up a few times. This sequence joins TRBV7-2 and TRBJ2-3, with 7 bases fitting TRBD1. The CDR3 is made up of 14 amino acids. V gave up 3 bases and J gave up 4 bases; unmatched junction bases: 4. Germline V gene data show CDR1 as SGHTA and CDR2 as FQGNSA. CDR3 region: CASSFDRVPDTQYF. The CDR3, as DNA: TGTGCCAGCAGCTTCGACAGGGTCCCAGATACGCAGTATTTT.

This clonotype was observed many times. The CDR3 DNA follows: TGCGCCAGCAGCTTATGGAGCGGGAGGGGCGAAGATACGCAGTATTTT. It is translated as CASSLWSGRGEDTQYF. J is TRBJ2-3 and V is TRBV5-1, with 10 bases lining up with TRBD2. V was pared by 2 bases and J by 5 bases, with 8 bases of the junction left unmatched. Germline CDR1 is SGHRS and CDR2 is YFSETQ. The CDR3 loop spans 16 amino acids.

This clonotype was counted ten times or more. The J gene is TRBJ2-7, the V gene TRBV7-2; D possibly corresponds to TRBD2 (6 bases). The CDR3 consists of 14 residues. Trimming removed 4 bases at V and 4 bases at J, with 14 bases between. The germline gives CDR1 SGHTA, CDR2 FQGNSA. CDR3 nucleotide sequence: TGTGCCAGCAGCTCTGTGGGGGGAGAGTACGAGCAGTACTTC. Its translation is CASSSVGGEYEQYF.

Many counts were recorded for this clonotype. CDR3 DNA: TGTGCCAGCAGCCTGACTAGCGGGAGTTCAGATACGCAGTATTTT. It encodes CASSLTSGSSDTQYF. The chain joins TRBV7-9 to TRBJ2-3; TRBD2 matches 12 bases. CDR1 and CDR2 (germline): SEHNR, FQNEAQ (reference sequence). This CDR3 comprises 15 residues. Trimming removed 5 bases from V and 4 bases from J; junction bases left unmatched: 4.

This clonotype was observed many times. Given a much more abundant clone one base away, this may be a read error. Since the CDR3 does not end with the conserved phenylalanine or tryptophan, this likely comes from a read error. The rearrangement links TRBV12-3 or TRBV12-4 to TRBJ2-5; D is perhaps TRBD1 (6 bases). Trimming pared 0 bases from V and 4 bases from J, leaving 9 bases between. CDR3 length: 14 residues. This CDR3 reads CASSLATGLETQYC. DNA for the CDR3: TGTGCCAGCAGTTTAGCCACAGGGTTAGAGACCCAGTACTGC.

This clonotype was detected many times. The V call is TRBV20-1, the J call TRBJ2-1, with 12 nucleotides matching TRBD2. CDR3 length equals 16 residues. Germline values: CDR1 DFQATT, CDR2 SNEGSKA (reference sequence). Unmatched junction bases numbered 1, after V lost 1 base and J lost 0 bases. CDR3 sequence: CSARATSGSSYNEQFF. The CDR3, as DNA: TGCAGTGCTAGAGCGACTAGCGGGAGCTCCTACAATGAGCAGTTCTTC.

This clonotype has a count of ten or more. The genes are TRBV10-3 and TRBJ2-7; D unresolved. Trimming stripped 3 bases from V and 1 base from J, with 13 bases between. Germline V gene data show CDR1 as ENHRY and CDR2 as SYGVKD. The CDR3 spans 15 residues. DNA of the CDR3: TGTGCCATCAGTGACCGGGCCAGAGAATCCTACGAGCAGTACTTC. Translated, it gives CAISDRARESYEQYF.

This clonotype was seen ten or more times. The chain joins TRBV6-1 to TRBJ1-5; the D is unclear. Trimming took 3 bases from V and 7 from J, leaving 10 bases between them. The CDR3 length is 13 residues. In germline, CDR1 is MNHNS, CDR2 SASEGT. The CDR3 protein is CASSDLGRQPQHF. CDR3 DNA sequence: TGTGCCAGCAGTGATCTTGGGCGGCAGCCCCAGCATTTT.

This clonotype was counted at least ten times. The CDR3, as DNA: TGCGCCAGCAGTTGGCGGGGCCTAGCCAAAAACATTCAGTACTTC. This sequence encodes CASSWRGLAKNIQYF. This sequence joins TRBV5-1 and TRBJ2-4; the D gene is possibly TRBD2 (6 bases). Germline V gene data show CDR1 as SGHRS and CDR2 as YFSETQ. This CDR3 has 15 amino acids. V dropped 5 bases and J dropped 0 bases, with 12 bases sitting between them.

At least ten counts were recorded for this clonotype. The chain carries TRBV3-1 and TRBJ2-5; 8 bases align to TRBD2. This CDR3 spans 16 amino acids. Germline V lookup: CDR1 LGHDT, CDR2 YNNKEL (reference sequence). The ends lost 0 bases at V and 5 bases at J; junction bases unmatched: 8. CDR3 bases: TGTGCCAGCAGCCAAGATCCAGCGGGAGTGCGCGAGACCCAGTACTTC. Residues: CASSQDPAGVRETQYF.

This clonotype has ten or more counts. The chain couples TRBV28 to TRBJ2-1; 9 bases agree with TRBD1. J was trimmed by 6 bases and V by 3 bases; bases with no gene match: 6. This CDR3 comprises 15 residues. CDR1 is MDHEN and CDR2 is SYDVKM in the germline V gene. The CDR3 is CASSFRDRVGNEQFF. The CDR3 coding sequence is TGTGCCAGCAGTTTCCGGGACAGGGTGGGCAATGAGCAGTTCTTC. Using reference TRBV28 and TRBJ2-1 for the parts outside the CDR3, the full variable domain is DVKVTQSSRYLVKRTGEKVFLECVQDMDHENMFWYRQDPGLGLRLIYFSYDVKMKEKGDIPEGYSVSREKKERFSLILESASTNQTSMYLCASSFRDRVGNEQFFGPGTRLTVL.

This clonotype was recorded many times. The V and J genes are TRBV4-3 and TRBJ2-4; D unresolved. Germline values: CDR1 LGHNA, CDR2 YSLEER. Trimming removed 2 bases at V and 0 bases at J, with 11 bases between. The CDR3 covers 16 residues. CDR3 sequence: CASSQLWDLAKNIQYF. The CDR3 DNA reads TGCGCCAGCAGCCAACTATGGGATTTAGCCAAAAACATTCAGTACTTC.

This clonotype came up many times. The chain has TRBV28 and TRBJ1-4, with D possibly being TRBD1 (6 bases). The V end lost 3 bases, the J end lost 2 bases, and 10 bases lay between the germline ends. The V gene's germline CDR1 is MDHEN and CDR2 SYDVKM. There are 15 residues in the CDR3. The CDR3 loop is CASSLLGGTNEKLFF. CDR3 in DNA: TGTGCCAGCAGTTTGTTGGGGGGCACTAATGAAAAACTGTTTTTT.

This clonotype was observed at least ten times. The V gene is TRBV12-3 or TRBV12-4, the J gene TRBJ2-2, with TRBD2 as a possible D gene (5 bases). The CDR3 contains 17 residues. V shed 6 bases and J shed 2 bases, with 19 bases lying between them. The CDR3 reads CASSPQLGSLNTGELFF. The CDR3 DNA sequence: TGTGCCAGCAGCCCCCAACTAGGTTCCTTAAACACCGGGGAGCTGTTTTTT.

This clonotype was picked up many times. The chain is built from TRBV4-2 and TRBJ2-3; 15 bases agree with TRBD2. CDR3 length: 17 amino acids. Germline CDR1 LGHNA, CDR2 YNFKEQ. Unmatched junction bases numbered 4, after V lost 6 bases and J lost 0 bases. DNA for the CDR3: TGTGCCAGCAGAGGGACTAGCGGGGGGAAGAGCACAGATACGCAGTATTTT. This sequence encodes CASRGTSGGKSTDTQYF.

This clonotype was seen many times. V is TRBV27 and J is TRBJ2-2; D uncertain. The germline gives CDR1 MNHEY, CDR2 SMNVEV (reference sequence). The CDR3 is made up of 13 amino acids. The ends were cut back, 2 bases at V and 6 bases at J, with 7 bases in the middle. The CDR3 DNA sequence: TGTGCCAGCAGTTTAACCCCGGCCGGGGAGCTGTTTTTT. Translating gives CASSLTPAGELFF.

This clonotype was counted at least ten times. The chain has TRBV21-1 and TRBJ2-5. TRBV21-1 is annotated as a pseudogene. There are 14 residues in the CDR3. CDR3 nucleotides: TGTGCCAGCAGCACGGTGTGGTGGTCAGAGACCCAGTACTTC. It specifies CASSTVWWSETQYF.

This clonotype came up many times. The CDR3 sequence: CASTLTGAGDEQYF. The CDR3 bases are TGTGCCAGCACCCTGACAGGGGCGGGTGACGAGCAGTACTTC. This sequence joins TRBV12-3 or TRBV12-4 and TRBJ2-7, with 8 bases fitting TRBD1. The CDR3 consists of 14 residues. V lost 7 bases to trimming and J lost 5 bases; unmatched junction nucleotides: 10.

This rearrangement joins TRBV2 to TRBJ2-5; the match to TRBD2 covers 8 bases. The germline gives CDR1 SNHLY, CDR2 FYNNEI. This CDR3 is built from 16 residues. After removal of 4 bases from V and 4 bases from J, the junction contained 11 bases not matched to a gene. CDR3 loop: CASSGFAGGSGETQYF. Here the CDR3 DNA reads TGTGCCAGCAGTGGGTTCGCGGGGGGCTCGGGAGAGACCCAGTACTTC.